This T cell receptor (beta chain) was observed in a study of cytomegalovirus exposure and HLA in healthy donors (dated 2017 in TCRdb). Background for the entire study: An earlier analysis of roughly 500 of the donors reported 250 to 350 Gb of sequence data and 100 million to 140 million unique TCR beta sequences from approximately 180 million T cells. A later genetic analysis used genome-wide SNP genotypes for about three fifths of the 666 donors, treating that subset as a discovery cohort. On average, approximately 250,000 unique TCR beta nucleotide sequences were sequenced per donor among about 400 genotyped donors of the cohort, with about 19% of those sequences being non-productive. Along with the approximately 670-subject first cohort, a separate validation cohort of over a hundred different subjects was used. Donor age, sex, ethnicity and CMV serostatus were compiled together with the repertoire data. To predict cytomegalovirus infection status, the study combined high-throughput TCR immunosequencing, statistical association of individual TCRs with disease status, and machine learning. The study used immunosequencing to profile the T cell repertoires of under 700 subjects and linked those repertoires to cytomegalovirus serostatus. Among the 398 genotyped donors, around 81% belonged to the genetic ancestry cluster associated with self-reported Caucasian donors. The later analysis used no new phenotypic data to find candidate immune exposures, relying instead on TCR beta sequences and their occurrence across donors. About five DR-DQ haplotypes were handled as single units for association and clustering because linkage in the cohort was strong. The study aimed to test whether signatures of past pathogen exposure could be identified by cataloging public T cell receptors. To decide whether each TCR beta V gene segment behaved as functional or pseudogenic, an earlier analysis of fewer than 750 of the donors relied on high-throughput TCR beta sequencing. Every discovery cohort repertoire had been produced on one sequencing platform. A later analysis re-analyzed previously published TCR beta repertoires from approximately 700 donors and added high-resolution HLA genotyping to study TCR occurrence patterns. The number of donors typed differed by locus, with roughly 620-630 for A, B, C, DRB1 and DQB1, around 500 for DQA1, 606 for DPA1, and about 450 for DPB1. Around 300 gigabases of sequencing data and 70 million to 85 million unique TCR sequences were included in an early release covering several hundred HLA-typed donors. HLA typing included class I and class II loci at four-digit resolution. The research as a whole found: A later analysis found that HLA-associated TCR beta chains were more clonally expanded and had lower generation probabilities than equally common non-associated chains. Over 15 rarely observed V segments, including chromosome 9 orphons, were excluded from the earlier analysis of some 590 of the donors because counts were too low. A later analysis reported that several top co-occurrence clusters appeared linked to parvovirus B19, influenza, CMV and Epstein-Barr virus. A later analysis associated 15,000 to 20,000 TCR beta sequences with specific HLA alleles at a false discovery rate of 0.05. A further reported finding was that TCR beta sequences accurately predicted the HLA-A and HLA-B alleles for most subjects in the first cohort. According to a later genetic analysis, donors in an Asian-associated ancestry cluster had fewer N-insertions in productive TCRs than the approximately 670-donor mean. In an earlier analysis of about 600 of the donors, most TCR beta V segments appeared in productive rearrangements about 87% or about 30% of the time, broadly matching IMGT annotations. The cohort was sequenced for TCR beta chains only, and without alpha or paired-chain data the features that could be detected were limited. A total of fewer than 200 TCR beta chains were listed by the study as associated with cytomegalovirus. A later analysis found that most CMV-associated TCR beta chains appeared HLA-restricted, with HLA associations seemingly driven largely by CMV exposure. The sequencing pipeline was judged likely to have produced a cluster of highly shared sequence variants as a technical artifact. Correlated functional status among segregating V segments might be attributable to linkage disequilibrium, but an unknown experimental factor could not be ruled out. For the cohort, immune exposure information was limited to CMV serostatus. In a later analysis, the rate of TCR association differed among HLA loci, with DRB1 alleles having the most associated TCRs and HLA-C alleles having the fewest. The authors suggested that the approach could potentially be generalized to other disease states and immunological phenotypes. While some public TCRs were present in many individuals, most TCR sequences turned up only very rarely across donors. HLA typing was unavailable for some donors at each locus, so association tests used only the typed subset. Strong co-occurrence of HLA alleles, especially DR and DQ, made assigning TCR associations to individual alleles difficult. In vitro tests confirmed that a few of the cytomegalovirus-associated TCR beta chains recognize cytomegalovirus antigens. V-gene and J-gene trimming of TCR beta chains was associated with a missense DCLRE1C variant in a later genetic analysis, and the association was replicated in an independent cohort. The classifier was reported to diagnose cytomegalovirus status with high specificity and sensitivity in both the original and validation cohorts. Presence/absence analyses assumed roughly uniform sequencing depth across donors, an assumption that may not hold.

The cohort was made up of 500 to 800 healthy bone marrow donors. At the time of sampling, every cohort member was nominally healthy, though immune exposures that went unrecorded were likely present. The donor was CMV seropositive and was included in the group of 290 or so seropositive cohort members. A peripheral blood sample was provided by each donor, and peripheral blood mononuclear cells were used for TCR beta sequencing. The Qiagen DNeasy Blood Extraction Kit was used to extract genomic DNA from the blood cell samples. The protocol used for the library was the immunoSEQ multiplex PCR assay. The multiplex PCR relied on a mix of 60 forward primers for TCR Vbeta segments and 13 reverse primers for TCR Jbeta segments. The CDR3 region of rearranged TCR beta genes was amplified from genomic DNA with a multiplex PCR assay. The amplified TCR beta libraries were sequenced on the Illumina HiSeq System as 87-base-pair reads. From the authors' description of their analysis: A later analysis counted around 72 million unique TCR beta chains across the 500 to 850 repertoires, and roughly 10 million of these chains were shared by at least two donors. A nearest-neighbor algorithm error-corrected the raw reads and collapsed the reads into unique sequences, merging closely related sequences to remove PCR and sequencing errors. Alignment of CDR3 sequences to IMGT reference sequences was used to assign V, D and J gene segments. Each retained sequence needed at least a six-nucleotide match to both a V gene segment and a J gene segment. Rearrangements were classified as productive when the CDR3 lacked stop codons and remained in frame with V and J, and all other rearrangements were classified as non-productive. Following IMGT convention, CDR3 was defined as the stretch from the second conserved V-encoded cysteine up to the conserved J-encoded phenylalanine. The earlier analysis of roughly 590 of the donors excluded sequences that lacked an unambiguous match to a single V gene segment. An earlier analysis of 587 of the donors classified V segments as functional when productive rearrangements were above 56.7% and as segregating when the standard deviation between donors was above 5%. A statistical classification framework was developed to diagnose cytomegalovirus status using the catalog of TCR beta chain sequences. In a later analysis, TCR nucleotide sequences were compared against IMGT/GENE-DB human TR gene sequences so that V and J genes could be assigned. A later analysis assigned CDR3 sequences and most-parsimonious VDJ recombination scenarios with the TCRdist pipeline. In a later analysis, each TCR beta chain was defined by its CDR3 amino acid sequence together with its V-gene family, and reads without a unique V-gene family were excluded. As a way to deal with suspected cross-contamination and a sequencing artifact, a later analysis dropped 450 to 600 nucleotide sequences that were highly shared and had low generation probability. In a later analysis, a clonal expansion index for each public chain was calculated from normalized within-repertoire ranks of inferred template counts. A later analysis computed generation probabilities with a VDJ recombination model fitted to out-of-frame rearrangements, and checked the results against IGoR. A later analysis scored TCR-TCR, TCR-HLA and TCR-CMV co-occurrence with hypergeometric tests, applying a repertoire-size bias correction to TCR pairs. False discovery rates were estimated in a later analysis by permuting HLA or CMV assignments 20 times. A later analysis grouped co-occurring TCRs with DBSCAN, adding TCRdist sequence similarity when clustering within HLA-allele-positive subsets. For co-occurrence clustering, repertoires with fewer than 30,000 or more than 120,000 public chains were excluded, along with four to six repertoires with anomalous nucleotide sharing. In TCRdb, the immuneACCESS table is reduced to in-frame sequences with V and J assigned. These tables do not hold every clone; where another copy was compared, an unresolved V gene accounts for under half, and the others remain unexplained. The V and J calls and clone size are taken from that table; D and trimming were inferred from the DNA. This sample gives 200,000 or so clones in total; around 80% of them show up just once. The ten largest clones take up 6.3% of the sample.

Concerning this clone itself: Its antigen has not been determined. The sample holds no much larger clone one base away, and base qualities are not on file.

Sequencing was done on a sample of PBMCs. This receptor was obtained from a man between 40 and 49 years old in good health and CMV-seropositive.

For the CDR3, the sequence is CASSLSGGAFETQYF. At the DNA level, the sequence is TGCGCCAGCAGCCTTAGCGGGGGGGCCTTCGAGACCCAGTACTTC. This chain is built from TRBV5-1 and TRBJ2-5, and TRBD2 aligns with 11 junction nucleotides. The CDR3 runs 15 amino acids, cysteine and phenylalanine included. The sequence is cut down to CDR3 DNA, 45 bases in frame from base 1. From the germline V gene, CDR1 is SGHRS and CDR2 is YFSETQ. V is cut back by 4 bases and J by 5 bases, with 7 bases in the junction unmatched.